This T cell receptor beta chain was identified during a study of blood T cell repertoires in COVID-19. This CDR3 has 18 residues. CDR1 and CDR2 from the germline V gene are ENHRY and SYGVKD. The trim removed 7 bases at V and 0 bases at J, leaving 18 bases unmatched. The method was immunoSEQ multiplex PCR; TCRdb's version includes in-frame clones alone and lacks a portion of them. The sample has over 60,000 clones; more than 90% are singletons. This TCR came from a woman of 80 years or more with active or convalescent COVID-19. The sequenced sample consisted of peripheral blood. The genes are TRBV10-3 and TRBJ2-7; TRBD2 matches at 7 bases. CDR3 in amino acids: CAIKTPSSSGKSSYEQYF. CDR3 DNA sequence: TGTGCCATCAAGACCCCTTCATCTAGCGGAAAAAGCTCCTACGAGCAGTACTTC.